This T cell receptor (beta chain) is drawn from a study of blood T cell repertoires in COVID-19. The overall study: Sites across the United States, Italy and Spain contributed samples from acute and convalescent COVID-19. T cells, B-cell-depleted T cells, or PBMCs supplied cDNA or gDNA.

Authors' processing steps: Cell counts per sample came from amplifying reference gene primers. Assay: immunoSEQ multiplex PCR; the TCRdb copy retains only in-frame clones and omits some. Clonal size and the V and J genes are those of that table, whereas D and trimming came from the DNA. This sample has 150,000 to 200,000 clones, with approximately 85% found just once. The CDR3 totals 10 residues. CDR1 is MNHEY, CDR2 SVGAGI, per germline. V lost 6 bases, J lost 6 bases, and 5 bases lay in between. Sequenced input: peripheral blood. The chain employs TRBV6-5 and TRBJ1-1, with D unclear. This receptor was identified in a man between 60 and 70 years old with active or convalescent COVID-19. This chain's CDR3 is CASSYAEAFF. The CDR3 nucleotides read TGTGCCAGCAGCTATGCTGAAGCTTTCTTT.